These 24 T cell receptor beta chains were sequenced from one sample in a study of response to subunit inactivated influenza vaccine. In TCRdb, the RT-PCR reads were re-called with MiXCR into one record per CDR3 protein. In the table there are roughly 630,000 distinct CDR3 sequences, approximately 15% of which are singletons. The sample was PBMCs from blood, taken roughly 15 days before vaccination. Receptors were obtained from a man aged 50-59 years who received an inactivated influenza vaccine.

This clonotype appeared a few times. The J gene is TRBJ2-7, the V gene TRBV6-6; D assignment may be TRBD1 or TRBD2 (5 bases each). Germline lookup yields CDR1 MNHNY and CDR2 SVGAGI (reference sequence). The CDR3 is made up of 12 amino acids. Trimming left V 2 bases short and J 5 bases short, with 7 bases between. CDR3 protein: CASSYMGDEQYF. In DNA form, the CDR3 reads TGTGCCAGCAGTTACATGGGGGACGAGCAGTACTTC.

The chain couples TRBV4-3 to TRBJ1-4, with D possibly being TRBD1 (5 bases). CDR1 is LGHNA, CDR2 YSLEER, per germline. The CDR3 spans 15 residues. V was shortened by 0 bases and J by 14 bases, with 19 bases between the two germline ends. CDR3 bases: TGCGCCAGCAGCCAAGATAGAAGCCCAAAAAAGGGGCTGTTTTTT. Amino acid sequence: CASSQDRSPKKGLFF.

This clonotype was found a few times. The chain links TRBV12-3 or TRBV12-4 to TRBJ2-5; 10 bases map to TRBD2. V trimming: 5 bases; J trimming: 5 bases; junction bases outside the gene matches: 14. There are 17 residues in the CDR3. The CDR3 sequence is CASSPPEASGGRETQYF. In nucleotides, the CDR3 is TGTGCCAGCAGTCCACCCGAGGCTAGCGGGGGTCGGGAGACCCAGTACTTC.

This clonotype was picked up a small number of times. This rearrangement joins TRBV20-1 to TRBJ2-1; 9 bases line up with TRBD2. This CDR3 spans 13 amino acids. Trimming removed 3 bases from V and 8 bases from J; junction bases left unmatched: 5. Germline CDR1 and CDR2: DFQATT and SNEGSKA (reference sequence). The CDR3 sequence is CSASRLAVDEQFF. CDR3 bases: TGCAGTGCTAGTAGACTAGCGGTCGATGAGCAGTTCTTC.

The chain joins TRBV27 to TRBJ2-1, with D possibly being TRBD2 (6 bases). The germline V gene has CDR1 MNHEY and CDR2 SMNVEV (reference sequence). CDR3 length: 16 residues. V was cut by 5 bases and J by 7 bases, with 21 bases left in between. This CDR3 is CASSRTAGSQSNEQFF. The CDR3 DNA follows: TGTGCCAGCAGTCGGACGGCCGGGAGTCAGTCAAATGAGCAGTTCTTC.

This clonotype appeared a few times. The rearrangement joins TRBV12-3 or TRBV12-4 to TRBJ1-5; D is unresolved. V gave up 3 bases and J gave up 1 base, with 7 bases separating them. The CDR3 is made up of 14 amino acids. The DNA of the CDR3 is TGTGCCAGCAGTTTTCAGATGAGCAATCAGCCCCAGCATTTT. It codes for CASSFQMSNQPQHF.

This clonotype was detected only a few times. The chain uses TRBV7-2 and TRBJ2-1, with D unresolved. Trimming pared 1 base from V and 0 bases from J, leaving 7 bases between. CDR1 and CDR2 from the germline V gene are SGHTA and FQGNSA. This CDR3 is built from 15 residues. CDR3 sequence (DNA): TGTGCCAGCAGCTTAGGACATCCCTCCTACAATGAGCAGTTCTTC. This translates into CASSLGHPSYNEQFF.

In its sample, this clonotype was seen many times. The chain links TRBV12-3 or TRBV12-4 to TRBJ2-7, with D possibly matching TRBD2 (6 bases). V gave up 3 bases and J gave up 7 bases, with 7 bases separating them. This CDR3 has 11 amino acids. The CDR3 spells CASSLGREQYF. The CDR3 coding sequence is TGTGCCAGCAGTTTGGGGAGGGAGCAGTACTTC.

This chain connects TRBV7-2 to TRBJ2-1; 7 bases line up with TRBD2. The germline CDR1 and CDR2 sequences are SGHTA and FQGNSA. Trimming took 6 bases from V and 2 from J; bases not matched to a gene: 4. The CDR3 is 14 amino acids. The CDR3 spells CASRSGGPYNEQFF. CDR3 in DNA: TGTGCCAGCAGATCGGGAGGCCCCTACAATGAGCAGTTCTTC.

This clonotype was counted once. J is TRBJ2-3 and V is TRBV2; D is possibly TRBD1 or TRBD2 (6 bases each). Trimming shortened V by 6 bases and J by 1 base, and 17 bases separated the two germline ends. The CDR3 has 16 amino acids. Germline-derived CDR1 and CDR2 are SNHLY and FYNNEI. The CDR3 sequence: CASSQHGGLGTDTQYF. Here the CDR3 DNA reads TGTGCCAGCAGCCAACACGGGGGCCTGGGCACAGATACGCAGTATTTT.

Turning to this clonotype: Mismatch with germline at one junction end may stem from a read error. The CDR3 DNA is TGTGCCAGCAGGTTAGGACAGGGCTACAATGAGCAGTTCTTC. This gives the protein CASRLGQGYNEQFF. This chain connects TRBV12-3 or TRBV12-4 to TRBJ2-1; 8 bases line up with TRBD1. This CDR3 has 14 residues.

In its sample, this clonotype was seen a few times. The chain is built from TRBV15 and TRBJ2-1; the match to TRBD2 covers 10 bases. The trim removed 3 bases at V and 2 bases at J, leaving 4 bases unmatched. CDR1 and CDR2 from the germline V gene are LNHNV and YYDKDF (reference sequence). This CDR3 has 16 residues. DNA for the CDR3: TGTGCCACCAGCAGGCTAAGCGGGGGGGCCTACAATGAGCAGTTCTTC. It translates to CATSRLSGGAYNEQFF.

The J gene is TRBJ2-7, the V gene TRBV11-2, with 7 bases that match TRBD1. This CDR3 contains 15 residues. Germline trimming cut 5 bases from V and 4 bases from J; bases unmatched to any gene: 11. The germline V gene has CDR1 SGHAT and CDR2 FQNNGV. In DNA form, the CDR3 reads TGTGCCAGCAGCCCGTTAAAGGGGGCGTCGTACGAGCAGTACTTC. Its protein is CASSPLKGASYEQYF. Full variable domain (remainder filled in from reference TRBV11-2 and TRBJ2-7): EAGVAQSPRYKIIEKRQSVAFWCNPISGHATLYWYQQILGQGPKLLIQFQNNGVVDDSQLPKDRFSAERLKGVDSTLKIQPAKLEDSAVYLCASSPLKGASYEQYFGPGTRLTVT.

This clonotype has only a few counts. This chain joins TRBV16 and TRBJ2-7, with 10 nucleotides matching TRBD2. Germline CDR1 reads KGHSY; CDR2 reads FQNENV. V was pared by 4 bases and J by 6 bases, with 12 bases of the junction left unmatched. This CDR3 spans 16 amino acids. Here the CDR3 reads CASSPRPSGRVGEQYF. The DNA of the CDR3 is TGTGCCAGCAGCCCCCGCCCTAGCGGGAGAGTTGGCGAGCAGTACTTC.

This clonotype turned up a few times. V is TRBV5-1 and J is TRBJ1-1; 7 nucleotides agree with TRBD1. The germline V gene has CDR1 SGHRS and CDR2 YFSETQ. The CDR3 runs 16 residues. The trim removed 0 bases at V and 0 bases at J, leaving 5 bases unmatched. CDR3 sequence: CASSLGTGDLNTEAFF. CDR3 bases: TGCGCCAGCAGCTTGGGGACAGGAGACTTGAACACTGAAGCTTTCTTT.

This chain joins TRBV6-4 and TRBJ2-5; 7 bases align to TRBD2. The CDR3 length is 15 residues. V was pared by 0 bases and J by 4 bases, with 5 bases of the junction left unmatched. Germline loops: CDR1 MRHNA, CDR2 SNTAGT. CDR3 nucleotide sequence: TGTGCCAGCAGTGACTCTGTGGCGGGGGTAGAGACCCAGTACTTC. Translating gives CASSDSVAGVETQYF.

Only a few counts were recorded for this clonotype. V gene TRBV19 combines with J gene TRBJ2-7; no reliable D call. Trimming cost V 3 bases and J 6 bases, with 12 bases left between them. The CDR3 spans 13 residues. Germline V gene lookup returns CDR1 LNHDA and CDR2 SQIVND (reference sequence). CDR3 protein: CASSIAAAREQYF. The CDR3 DNA reads TGTGCCAGTAGTATTGCCGCGGCTCGCGAGCAGTACTTC.

The chain joins TRBV6-5 to TRBJ2-3, with 8 positions matching TRBD1. The CDR3 consists of 19 residues. Germline CDR1 and CDR2: MNHEY and SVGAGI. J was trimmed by 1 base and V by 4 bases; bases with no gene match: 16. CDR3 DNA sequence: TGTGCCAGCAGTTCCCCCCCCGATGGACAGGGCGCGGGCACAGATACGCAGTATTTT. It encodes CASSSPPDGQGAGTDTQYF.

CDR3 protein: CATRSAGGETQYF. CDR3 sequence (DNA): TGTGCCACCAGATCAGCGGGAGGAGAGACCCAGTACTTC. The chain has TRBV24-1 and TRBJ2-5; 9 bases match TRBD2. Germline V gene data show CDR1 as KGHDR and CDR2 as SFDVKD. The CDR3 runs to 13 residues. Trimming took 7 bases from V and 4 from J; bases not matched to a gene: 3.

The chain couples TRBV6-1 to TRBJ2-1; 7 nucleotides align to TRBD2. V shed 5 bases, J shed 5 bases, and the junction held 12 bases outside the gene matches. Germline V gene lookup returns CDR1 MNHNS and CDR2 SASEGT. The CDR3 is 16 residues long. CDR3 in DNA: TGTGCCAGCAGTACCTTCGCGACTAGCCCCAACAATGAGCAGTTCTTC. Its protein is CASSTFATSPNNEQFF.

The chain carries TRBV7-2 and TRBJ2-7; 7 bases match TRBD2. Germline loops: CDR1 SGHTA, CDR2 FQGNSA. The CDR3 spans 17 residues. With V trimmed by 2 bases and J by 2 bases, 12 bases remained unmatched. CDR3 residues: CASSLRADSRGTYEQYF. CDR3 nucleotide sequence: TGTGCCAGCAGCTTACGAGCGGATTCGCGGGGGACCTACGAGCAGTACTTC.

This clonotype showed up many times. The chain links TRBV5-1 to TRBJ2-7, with D unclear. Germline loops: CDR1 SGHRS, CDR2 YFSETQ. The CDR3 covers 12 residues. V shed 1 base and J shed 5 bases, with 7 bases lying between them. The CDR3 DNA is TGCGCCAGCAGCTTGTTTGCCGACGAGCAGTACTTC. Translation: CASSLFADEQYF.

This clonotype was seen more than once but under ten times. V gene TRBV20-1 combines with J gene TRBJ2-7; TRBD1 agrees at 9 bases. The germline gives CDR1 DFQATT, CDR2 SNEGSKA (reference sequence). Germline trimming cut 1 base from V and 2 bases from J; bases unmatched to any gene: 3. CDR3 length: 14 amino acids. CDR3 DNA sequence: TGCAGTGCTAGAGTGAGACAGGGGGCCTACGAGCAGTACTTC. Translating gives CSARVRQGAYEQYF.

The genes are TRBV28 and TRBJ2-3, with 7 bases fitting TRBD1. The length of the CDR3 is 14 residues. Losses at the gene ends were 3 bases for V and 5 bases for J; bases not matched to a gene: 5. CDR1 and CDR2 from the germline V gene are MDHEN and SYDVKM. Here the CDR3 reads CASSFQGVRDTQYF. For the CDR3, the DNA is TGTGCCAGCAGTTTTCAGGGGGTCAGAGATACGCAGTATTTT.